These 32 T cell receptor beta chains came from one sample sequenced in a study of PD-1 blockade in classical Hodgkin lymphoma. Described time point: newly diagnosed, previously untreated cHL patient sample. TCRdb keeps only in-frame clones here, not all; method: immunoSEQ multiplex PCR. The data contain about 22,000 clones, about 94% of them singletons. Input material: peripheral blood mononuclear cells (PBMCs). These receptors originate from a human donor with classical Hodgkin lymphoma.

The chain employs TRBV19 and TRBJ2-2; D is ambiguous. Trimming left V 1 base short and J 5 bases short, with 8 bases between. Germline V gives CDR1 LNHDA, CDR2 SQIVND (reference sequence). This CDR3 contains 14 residues. The CDR3 spells CASSIGVGTGELFF. The CDR3 nucleotides read TGTGCCAGTAGTATAGGAGTAGGGACCGGGGAGCTGTTTTTT.

The CDR3 nucleotides are TGTGCCAGCTCACCATGGGAGGGGGCTAACTATGGCTACACCTTC. This sequence encodes CASSPWEGANYGYTF. This chain connects TRBV18 to TRBJ1-2; tentatively, D is TRBD1 (6 bases). The CDR3 spans 15 residues. Between the trimmed V and J ends, which lost 2 bases and 0 bases, there was a span of 10 bases. The germline gives CDR1 KGHSH, CDR2 LQKENI.

The gene calls are TRBV9 and TRBJ2-3; 10 bases map to TRBD2. Losses at the gene ends were 7 bases for V and 5 bases for J; bases not matched to a gene: 7. CDR3 length: 14 residues. Germline loops: CDR1 SGDLS, CDR2 YYNGEE. The CDR3: CASSTSGFVDTQYF. CDR3 DNA sequence: TGTGCCAGCTCGACTAGCGGGTTTGTAGATACGCAGTATTTT.

The chain is built from TRBV2 and TRBJ1-1; D unresolved. V was trimmed by 4 bases and J by 3 bases, leaving 3 bases between them. The CDR3 has 11 residues. Germline V gives CDR1 SNHLY, CDR2 FYNNEI. This chain's CDR3 is CASSGDTEAFF. CDR3 in DNA: TGTGCCAGCAGTGGGGACACTGAAGCTTTCTTT.

V usage is TRBV9 and J usage is TRBJ2-3; tentatively, D is TRBD1 or TRBD2 (5 bases each). The CDR3 has 18 amino acids. V lost 1 base and J 4 bases, leaving 22 bases between the germline ends. Germline V gene data show CDR1 as SGDLS and CDR2 as YYNGEE. This chain's CDR3 is CASSVHNPGPSSPDTQYF. The DNA for the CDR3 is TGTGCCAGCAGCGTACATAACCCGGGACCGAGTTCTCCAGATACGCAGTATTTT.

Concerning this clone itself: Other nucleotide sequences from this sample produce the same CDR3. This sequence joins TRBV7-8 and TRBJ2-2; no firm D call. Germline loops: CDR1 SGHVS, CDR2 FQNEAQ. The CDR3 is 13 residues long. Trimming removed 5 bases from V and 5 bases from J, with 9 bases in between. The CDR3 DNA sequence: TGTGCCAGCAGCCCCGATCCTACCGGGGAGCTGTTTTTT. Its protein product is CASSPDPTGELFF.

The chain uses TRBV18 and TRBJ1-5; D gene ambiguous. The CDR3 is made up of 15 amino acids. Germline V gene lookup returns CDR1 KGHSH and CDR2 LQKENI. V dropped 3 bases and J dropped 7 bases, with 16 bases sitting between them. CDR3 loop: CASSPAAVLWQPQHF. DNA for the CDR3: TGTGCCAGCTCACCCGCCGCCGTCCTCTGGCAGCCCCAGCATTTT.

In its sample, this clone was seen once. The chain uses TRBV4-3 and TRBJ1-4; possibly TRBD1 for D (6 bases). Trimming took 4 bases from V and 8 from J, leaving 8 bases between them. The germline V gene encodes CDR1 LGHNA and CDR2 YSLEER. The CDR3 runs to 12 residues. For the CDR3, the DNA is TGCGCCAGCAGCCGTGACAGGGAAAAACTGTTTTTT. Translation gives CASSRDREKLFF.

The V call is TRBV6-6, the J call TRBJ2-5; tentatively, D is TRBD1 (6 bases). Germline V CDR1 and CDR2: MNHNY, SVGAGI (reference sequence). V lost 6 bases to trimming and J lost 2 bases, with 16 bases between them. The CDR3 extends over 15 amino acids. The CDR3 sequence is CASSRQRGIQETQYF. DNA for the CDR3: TGTGCCAGCAGCCGCCAAAGGGGGATTCAAGAGACCCAGTACTTC.

CDR3 nucleotide sequence: TGTGCTAGTGGTTTGGGTCAAGCCCTCACAGATACGCAGTATTTT. This codes for CASGLGQALTDTQYF. This chain joins TRBV12-5 and TRBJ2-3; D gene uncertain. The CDR3 covers 15 residues. Trimming cost V 1 base and J 2 bases, with 10 bases left between them. CDR1 and CDR2 from the germline V gene are LGHNT and FRNRAP. Filled out from reference TRBV12-5 and TRBJ2-3, the complete variable domain reads DARVTQTPRHKVTEMGQEVTMRCQPILGHNTVFWYRQTMMQGLELLAYFRNRAPLDDSGMPKDRFSAEMPDATLATLKIQPSEPRDSAVYFCASGLGQALTDTQYFGPGTRLTVL.

V is TRBV29-1 and J is TRBJ1-4, with 11 nucleotides matching TRBD1. CDR1 and CDR2 (germline): SQVTM, ANQGSEA. J lost 11 bases, V lost 3 bases, and 5 bases had no gene match. CDR3 length: 13 residues. The CDR3 sequence: CSVEDRGPGKLFF. The CDR3 nucleotides read TGCAGCGTTGAGGACAGGGGGCCGGGTAAACTGTTTTTT.

This clone was observed once. V and J are TRBV7-3 and TRBJ2-5; D ambiguous. Germline assignment: CDR1 SGHTA and CDR2 FQGTGA. The CDR3 contains 13 residues. V was cut by 1 base and J by 5 bases, with 8 bases left in between. CDR3 nucleotides: TGTGCCAGCAGCTTAAGGGTCGAGGAGACCCAGTACTTC. This codes for CASSLRVEETQYF.

The gene calls are TRBV29-1 and TRBJ2-7; D tentatively reads TRBD1 or TRBD2 (5 bases each). This CDR3 is built from 13 residues. CDR1 is SQVTM, CDR2 ANQGSEA, per germline. V was cut by 2 bases and J by 7 bases, with 15 bases left in between. CDR3: CSVEQDLWGEQYF. Here the CDR3 DNA reads TGCAGCGTTGAACAGGACCTCTGGGGGGAGCAGTACTTC.

V usage is TRBV6-6 and J usage is TRBJ2-5; the match to TRBD1 covers 8 bases. Trimming at V came to 0 bases and at J to 5 bases, leaving 8 bases not matched to a gene. CDR1 is MNHNY, CDR2 SVGAGI, per germline (reference sequence). The CDR3 length is 16 residues. Here the CDR3 reads CASSYSFSGGRETQYF. CDR3 DNA: TGTGCCAGCAGTTACTCGTTTTCAGGGGGCAGGGAGACCCAGTACTTC.

The gene calls are TRBV5-1 and TRBJ2-1, with TRBD2 matching over 10 bases. V trimming: 3 bases; J trimming: 6 bases; junction bases outside the gene matches: 6. CDR3 length: 15 residues. CDR1 and CDR2 (germline): SGHRS, YFSETQ. CDR3 DNA sequence: TGCGCCAGCAGCTCGGACAGCGGGGGGGTCAATGAGCAGTTCTTC. This gives the protein CASSSDSGGVNEQFF.

The chain recombines TRBV19 with TRBJ1-2; 8 nucleotides line up with TRBD1. Germline V gene lookup returns CDR1 LNHDA and CDR2 SQIVND (reference sequence). The CDR3 length is 13 residues. V was clipped by 5 bases and J by 5 bases; unmatched bases: 4. Here the CDR3 reads CASSPRTGYGYTF. CDR3 bases: TGTGCCAGTAGTCCGAGGACAGGGTATGGCTACACCTTC.

This chain links TRBV2 with TRBJ1-5; the D gene is possibly TRBD1 (5 bases). The ends were cut back, 6 bases at V and 4 bases at J, with 16 bases in the middle. The CDR3 covers 15 residues. Germline assignment: CDR1 SNHLY and CDR2 FYNNEI. The CDR3 sequence: CASRLDGTPNQPQHF. In DNA, the CDR3 is TGTGCCAGCAGGTTGGACGGGACGCCGAATCAGCCCCAGCATTTT.

The J gene is TRBJ2-3, the V gene TRBV28, with 10 bases fitting TRBD2. Germline assignment: CDR1 MDHEN and CDR2 SYDVKM. The V and J ends lost 3 bases and 3 bases, in that order; junction bases with no gene match: 6. The length of the CDR3 is 16 residues. CDR3 in DNA: TGTGCCAGCAGTTTGGTAGCGGGGGGTAAAACAGATACGCAGTATTTT. Its translation is CASSLVAGGKTDTQYF.

J is TRBJ1-1 and V is TRBV30; D possibly corresponds to TRBD1 (6 bases). V was cut by 3 bases and J by 6 bases, with 17 bases left in between. Germline V gene data show CDR1 as GTSNPN and CDR2 as SVGIG (reference sequence). CDR3 length equals 14 residues. CDR3 sequence (DNA): TGTGCCTGGAGACAGGGTGCGACCTGGGCTGAAGCTTTCTTT. Residues: CAWRQGATWAEAFF.

The genes are TRBV5-1 and TRBJ2-1, with 7 bases fitting TRBD2. The length of the CDR3 is 15 residues. Germline V gene sequence: CDR1 SGHRS, CDR2 YFSETQ. V trimming: 6 bases; J trimming: 5 bases; junction bases outside the gene matches: 11. CDR3 protein: CASNLAGGVDNEQFF. CDR3 DNA sequence: TGCGCCAGCAACTTAGCTGGGGGGGTTGACAATGAGCAGTTCTTC.

This chain connects TRBV6-5 to TRBJ2-1; 7 nucleotides agree with TRBD2. The CDR3 is 15 residues long. Germline CDR1 reads MNHEY; CDR2 reads SVGAGI. V shed 6 bases and J 0 bases; nucleotides not matched to a gene: 5. The CDR3 is CASRVTSASYNEQFF. In nucleotides, the CDR3 is TGTGCCAGCAGGGTCACTAGCGCCTCCTACAATGAGCAGTTCTTC.

The chain recombines TRBV5-1 with TRBJ2-5; TRBD2 matches 8 bases. Per germline, CDR1 SGHRS and CDR2 YFSETQ. This CDR3 is built from 16 residues. V was clipped by 0 bases and J by 1 base; unmatched bases: 5. The CDR3 coding sequence is TGCGCCAGCAGCTTGGATGGCCGGGGGGGCCAAGAGACCCAGTACTTC. It codes for CASSLDGRGGQETQYF. Variable domain in full (rest from reference TRBV5-1 and TRBJ2-5): KAGVTQTPRYLIKTRGQQVTLSCSPISGHRSVSWYQQTPGQGLQFLFEYFSETQRNKGNFPGRFSGRQFSNSRSEMNVSTLELGDSALYLCASSLDGRGGQETQYFGPGTRLLVL.

This clone has only a few counts. The chain carries TRBV9 and TRBJ1-5; the D gene is possibly TRBD1 (5 bases). The V end was cut by 0 bases, the J end by 4 bases, with 14 bases between. This CDR3 comprises 16 residues. CDR1 is SGDLS, CDR2 YYNGEE, per germline. For the CDR3, the DNA is TGTGCCAGCAGCGTAGGGGGCAGGTTAATGAATCAGCCCCAGCATTTT. This translates into CASSVGGRLMNQPQHF. Using reference TRBV9 and TRBJ1-5 for the parts outside the CDR3, the full variable domain is DSGVTQTPKHLITATGQRVTLRCSPRSGDLSVYWYQQSLDQGLQFLIQYYNGEERAKGNILERFSAQQFPDLHSELNLSSLELGDSALYFCASSVGGRLMNQPQHFGDGTRLSIL.

The chain combines TRBV6-4 with TRBJ1-1, with 8 bases aligning to TRBD1. The CDR3 is made up of 14 amino acids. V lost 5 bases to trimming and J lost 4 bases; unmatched junction nucleotides: 6. Germline-derived CDR1 and CDR2 are MRHNA and SNTAGT. CDR3 region: CASSPSTGGTEAFF. The CDR3 DNA follows: TGTGCCAGCAGTCCATCTACAGGGGGCACTGAAGCTTTCTTT.

Judged by abundance, this clone is large (0.1 to 1%). The V gene is TRBV2, the J gene TRBJ1-2; 8 bases agree with TRBD1. Germline V gives CDR1 SNHLY, CDR2 FYNNEI. The CDR3 extends over 15 amino acids. Unmatched junction bases numbered 6, after V lost 3 bases and J lost 3 bases. The CDR3 sequence is CASSEGQEIDYGYTF. The CDR3 DNA follows: TGTGCCAGCAGTGAGGGACAGGAGATTGACTATGGCTACACCTTC.

The CDR3 is CSVIQSSGNTIYF. The CDR3 coding sequence is TGCAGCGTTATCCAAAGCTCTGGAAACACCATATATTTT. The rearrangement joins TRBV29-1 to TRBJ1-3, with D hard to call. Per the germline V gene, CDR1 is SQVTM and CDR2 is ANQGSEA. The CDR3 length is 13 residues. V lost 5 bases and J lost 0, with 8 bases in between.

The gene calls are TRBV2 and TRBJ1-3; weak D call: TRBD1 (5 bases). The V gene lost 7 bases and the J gene lost 0 bases, with 13 bases spanning the gap. The germline V gene has CDR1 SNHLY and CDR2 FYNNEI. This CDR3 contains 15 residues. The CDR3 DNA is TGTGCCAGCACCTGGGGGAGGGGCTCTGGAAACACCATATATTTT. This sequence encodes CASTWGRGSGNTIYF.

This chain connects TRBV9 to TRBJ1-6; D remains ambiguous. Germline loops: CDR1 SGDLS, CDR2 YYNGEE. V was clipped by 1 base and J by 7 bases, with 6 bases between them. This CDR3 is 13 amino acids long. The CDR3 region is CASSVRRNSPLHF. CDR3 DNA sequence: TGTGCCAGCAGCGTACGTCGAAATTCACCCCTCCACTTT.

This chain joins TRBV7-9 and TRBJ2-7; a possible D gene is TRBD2 (6 bases). The CDR3 has 13 amino acids. CDR1 is SEHNR, CDR2 FQNEAQ, per germline (reference sequence). V was shortened by 5 bases and J by 4 bases, with 12 bases between the two germline ends. The CDR3 sequence: CASSPRGPYEQYF. The CDR3 nucleotides are TGTGCCAGCAGCCCGCGGGGACCGTACGAGCAGTACTTC.

J is TRBJ2-7 and V is TRBV6-1; 7 bases fit TRBD2. With V trimmed by 2 bases and J by 5 bases, 12 bases remained unmatched. Germline CDR1 reads MNHNS; CDR2 reads SASEGT. The CDR3 runs to 16 residues. The CDR3 nucleotides read TGTGCCAGCAGTGAAATCCCTCACGGGGGGATCAACGAGCAGTACTTC. Protein: CASSEIPHGGINEQYF.

The chain recombines TRBV6-5 with TRBJ2-3; TRBD1 aligns across 7 bases. This CDR3 comprises 14 residues. Trimming removed 5 bases from V and 1 base from J; junction bases left unmatched: 3. Germline CDR1 MNHEY, CDR2 SVGAGI. The DNA of the CDR3 is TGTGCCAGCAGTAGGGGGCGCGGCACAGATACGCAGTATTTT. Translating it yields CASSRGRGTDTQYF.

The count of this clone is one. This sequence joins TRBV4-3 and TRBJ2-3; TRBD1 matches 8 bases. Trimming removed 0 bases from V and 2 bases from J; junction bases left unmatched: 4. The CDR3 contains 16 residues. Germline CDR1 and CDR2: LGHNA and YSLEER. CDR3 residues: CASSQDQGAVTDTQYF. The CDR3 DNA follows: TGCGCCAGCAGCCAAGACCAGGGGGCGGTCACAGATACGCAGTATTTT.